This T cell receptor (beta chain) was observed in a study of T-cell memory formation after mild COVID-19. General study findings and limits: Later expanders leaned toward CD4+, whereas clones contracting from day 15 to 85 were balanced CD4/CD8.

With respect to this clonotype: Its cognate antigen is unknown.

TCRdb processed the 5' RACE reads anew with MiXCR; each CDR3 protein has one entry. The sample records hundreds of thousands of distinct CDR3 sequences, around 28% being singletons. CDR3 length equals 14 residues. Germline-derived CDR1 and CDR2 are SGHKS and YYEKEE (reference sequence). V lost 3 bases to trimming and J lost 5 bases; unmatched junction nucleotides: 4. The TCR originated in an adult woman who had mild COVID-19 (a few samples of this study predate the infection). Cell type and time point are not known. The specimen was PBMCs or a T cell subset sorted from them (not recorded which). The V call is TRBV5-5, the J call TRBJ1-4; 7 nucleotides line up with TRBD1. In nucleotides, the CDR3 is TGTGCCAGCAGCTCCGGGACAGCGAATGAAAAACTGTTTTTT. Encoded protein: CASSSGTANEKLFF.